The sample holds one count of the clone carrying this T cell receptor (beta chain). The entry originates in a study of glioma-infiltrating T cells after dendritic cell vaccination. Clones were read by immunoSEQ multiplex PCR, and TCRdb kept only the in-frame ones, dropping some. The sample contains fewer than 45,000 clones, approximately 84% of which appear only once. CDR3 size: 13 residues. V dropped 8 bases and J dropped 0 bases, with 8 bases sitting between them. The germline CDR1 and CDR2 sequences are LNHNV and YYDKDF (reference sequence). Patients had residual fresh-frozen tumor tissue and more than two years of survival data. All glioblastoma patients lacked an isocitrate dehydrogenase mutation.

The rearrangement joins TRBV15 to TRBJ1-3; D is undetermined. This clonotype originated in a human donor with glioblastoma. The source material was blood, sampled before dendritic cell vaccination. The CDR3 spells CATQASSGNTIYF. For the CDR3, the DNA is TGTGCCACCCAAGCGAGCTCTGGAAACACCATATATTTT.